A selection of T cell receptor beta chains follows, all from one sample in a study of T cell responses to AZD1222 COVID-19 vaccine. Sequencing was performed with immunoSEQ multiplex PCR; in TCRdb, only in-frame clones are kept and a portion is missing. The table records roughly 20,000 clones, 84% of them present only once. The specimen was peripheral blood, collected 28 days after the second AZD1222 dose. The receptors stem from an adult who received the AZD1222 COVID-19 vaccine. Both conserved end residues are part of each CDR3. The D gene is left open where the match is weak. Only part of the rows carry a size: once, few, many, or a class if the clone is expanded.

D | J | V | length | size | DNA | CDR3
- | TRBJ2-1 | TRBV28 | 14 | - | TGTGCCAGCAGACCCGGGCAGACCTACAATGAGCAGTTCTTC | CASRPGQTYNEQFF
- | TRBJ1-1 | TRBV10-3 | 12 | - | TGTGCCATCAGGGACAGTTACACTGAAGCTTTCTTT | CAIRDSYTEAFF
TRBD1 | TRBJ2-2 | TRBV9 | 16 | - | TGTGCCAGCAGCTCCACCGGGACAGGGATTGCCGGGGAGCTGTTTTTT | CASSSTGTGIAGELFF
- | TRBJ2-1 | TRBV4-1 | 13 | - | TGCGCCAGCAGCCGCGCTAGCAGGGATGAGCAGTTCTTC | CASSRASRDEQFF
- | TRBJ2-3 | TRBV12-5 | 14 | - | TGTGCTAGTGGTTTTACGGCTAGCACAGATACGCAGTATTTT | CASGFTASTDTQYF
TRBD2 | TRBJ2-2 | TRBV9 | 16 | - | TGTGCCAGCAGCACAGGACTAGCGGGAGCCACCGGGGAGCTGTTTTTT | CASSTGLAGATGELFF
- | TRBJ1-1 | TRBV11-3 | 17 | - | TGTGCCAGCAGCCGTACCGGTTGGGGGGTGGAGAACACTGAAGCTTTCTTT | CASSRTGWGVENTEAFF
- | TRBJ2-5 | TRBV11-3 | 11 | - | TGTGCCAGCAGCTTGGGCCAGACCCAGTACTTC | CASSLGQTQYF
TRBD2 | TRBJ2-5 | TRBV27 | 15 | once | TGTGCCAGCAGTGGACTAGCGGGAGGGGAAGAGACCCAGTACTTC | CASSGLAGGEETQYF
- | TRBJ2-7 | TRBV7-9 | 13 | - | TGTGCCAGCAGCTTAGTCTCGGGGTACGAGCAGTACTTC | CASSLVSGYEQYF
TRBD1 | TRBJ2-7 | TRBV5-4 | 16 | - | TGTGCCAGCAGCTTGGAACCGGACAGGGGATCCCACGAGCAGTACTTC | CASSLEPDRGSHEQYF
TRBD2 | TRBJ2-5 | TRBV5-4 | 17 | - | TGTGCCAGCGGGTCGGGACTAGCGGGAGGGATCCAAGAGACCCAGTACTTC | CASGSGLAGGIQETQYF
- | TRBJ1-6 | TRBV11-2 | 13 | - | TGTGCCAGCAGCCCCACCGTGGGTTCACCCCTCCACTTT | CASSPTVGSPLHF